Presented here are 21 T cell receptor beta chains from one specimen sequenced in a study of cytomegalovirus exposure and HLA in healthy donors. PCR employed 60 Vbeta and 13 Jbeta primers. Method: immunoSEQ multiplex PCR; TCRdb's copy keeps in-frame clones and lacks some. This sample's clone table lists 100,000 to 150,000 clones. Sequenced sample: PBMCs. Receptors were obtained from a man between 18 and 29 years old in good health and CMV-seronegative.

The chain employs TRBV9 and TRBJ1-6; D perhaps matches TRBD1 (6 bases). The V end lost 3 bases, the J end lost 4 bases, and 17 bases lay between the germline ends. Germline lookup yields CDR1 SGDLS and CDR2 YYNGEE. This CDR3 comprises 17 residues. The CDR3 nucleotides read TGTGCCAGCAGCGAATTTAGCCGGGACAAATATAATTCACCCCTCCACTTT. Residues: CASSEFSRDKYNSPLHF. The full variable domain, in which reference TRBV9 and TRBJ1-6 provide the parts outside the CDR3, is DSGVTQTPKHLITATGQRVTLRCSPRSGDLSVYWYQQSLDQGLQFLIQYYNGEERAKGNILERFSAQQFPDLHSELNLSSLELGDSALYFCASSEFSRDKYNSPLHFGNGTRLTVT.

The rearrangement joins TRBV10-1 to TRBJ2-7; a possible D gene is TRBD1 (6 bases). The CDR3 is 15 amino acids. V was pared by 8 bases and J by 5 bases, with 22 bases between. CDR1 and CDR2 (germline): WNHNN, SYGVQD (reference sequence). The CDR3 DNA follows: TGCGCCAGCCAGGGCCCCGAGGGGACATGCCACGAGCAGTACTTC. It is translated as CASQGPEGTCHEQYF.

This chain connects TRBV2 to TRBJ2-3; D perhaps matches TRBD1 (5 bases). V dropped 2 bases and J dropped 2 bases, with 8 bases sitting between them. The CDR3 contains 14 residues. CDR1 and CDR2 (germline): SNHLY, FYNNEI. The CDR3 reads CASSESGHTDTQYF. CDR3 bases: TGTGCCAGCAGTGAATCAGGACACACAGATACGCAGTATTTT.

V is TRBV28 and J is TRBJ2-7; 7 positions match TRBD1. Germline loops: CDR1 MDHEN, CDR2 SYDVKM. The CDR3 loop spans 15 amino acids. With V trimmed by 7 bases and J by 3 bases, 12 bases remained unmatched. The CDR3 DNA is TGTGCCAGCACCCCGGGACAGAAAACGATCTACGAGCAGTACTTC. This encodes CASTPGQKTIYEQYF.

The gene calls are TRBV14 and TRBJ1-2, with D possibly TRBD1 on 5 matching bases. Germline-derived CDR1 and CDR2 are SGHDN and FVKESK. The V and J ends lost 1 base and 6 bases respectively, with 18 bases between them. The length of the CDR3 is 16 residues. The CDR3 spells CASSQGNLGQRNGYTF. The CDR3 region has the DNA TGTGCCAGCAGCCAAGGAAATCTGGGGCAGAGGAATGGCTACACCTTC. The full variable domain, in which reference TRBV14 and TRBJ1-2 provide the parts outside the CDR3, is EAGVTQFPSHSVIEKGQTVTLRCDPISGHDNLYWYRRVMGKEIKFLLHFVKESKQDESGMPNNRFLAERTGGTYSTLKVQPAELEDSGVYFCASSQGNLGQRNGYTFGSGTRLTVV.

This chain connects TRBV5-1 to TRBJ1-5; possible D gene TRBD1, 5 bases. The V gene's germline CDR1 is SGHRS and CDR2 YFSETQ. The CDR3 covers 16 residues. V was cut by 4 bases and J by 0 bases, with 14 bases left in between. The CDR3 sequence is CASSPGTGVSNQPQHF. The CDR3 DNA is TGCGCCAGCAGCCCTGGGACGGGAGTTAGCAATCAGCCCCAGCATTTT.

The rearrangement links TRBV27 to TRBJ2-1, with 9 nucleotides matching TRBD1. Germline CDR1 MNHEY, CDR2 SMNVEV (reference sequence). V was pared by 7 bases and J by 6 bases, with 7 bases of the junction left unmatched. The CDR3 has 14 amino acids. The chain's CDR3 is CASTGTGKFNEQFF. CDR3 nucleotides: TGTGCCAGCACCGGGACAGGGAAGTTCAATGAGCAGTTCTTC.

The chain links TRBV11-3 to TRBJ2-3; D possibly corresponds to TRBD2 (5 bases). V gave up 0 bases and J gave up 4 bases, with 17 bases separating them. This CDR3 has 17 residues. Germline CDR1 reads SGHNT; CDR2 reads YENEEA. DNA of the CDR3: TGTGCCAGCAGCTTAGATTTGGTAGCCGGAGGCCCAGATACGCAGTATTTT. This encodes CASSLDLVAGGPDTQYF.

The genes are TRBV6-5 and TRBJ2-1; 10 nucleotides align to TRBD2. V lost 3 bases and J lost 10; bases outside the gene matches: 9. This CDR3 has 15 residues. Germline CDR1 is MNHEY and CDR2 is SVGAGI. The CDR3 DNA reads TGTGCCAGCAGTTATTCCTTAGCGGGGGGAGGGGAGCAGTTCTTC. Translation gives CASSYSLAGGGEQFF.

The chain recombines TRBV28 with TRBJ2-2; maybe TRBD2 (5 bases). CDR1 and CDR2 (germline): MDHEN, SYDVKM. V lost 7 bases to trimming and J lost 0 bases, with 9 bases between them. The CDR3 is 14 residues long. The CDR3 reads CASMRGTNTGELFF. CDR3 sequence (DNA): TGTGCCAGCATGAGAGGGACGAACACCGGGGAGCTGTTTTTT.

The chain uses TRBV5-7 and TRBJ1-5; D not resolved. TRBV5-7 is known as an ORF, though its function is uncertain. The germline V and J ends were trimmed by 0 bases and 5 bases, with 15 bases remaining between them. CDR3 length: 16 residues. The CDR3 DNA follows: TGTGCCAGCAGCTTGGGGCCGCCCAATGGGCATCAGCCCCAGCATTTT. Protein sequence: CASSLGPPNGHQPQHF.

V is TRBV4-1 and J is TRBJ2-5; no firm D call. Trimming cost V 4 bases and J 5 bases, with 11 bases left between them. This CDR3 comprises 13 residues. Germline CDR1 reads MGHRA; CDR2 reads YSYEKL. CDR3 protein: CASSRGEWETQYF. DNA for the CDR3: TGCGCCAGCAGCCGCGGCGAGTGGGAGACCCAGTACTTC.

J is TRBJ2-7 and V is TRBV19, with a possible D match to TRBD1 (5 bases). The CDR3 has 13 residues. Germline CDR1 is LNHDA and CDR2 is SQIVND (reference sequence). Trimming left V 7 bases short and J 4 bases short, with 14 bases between. The chain's CDR3 is CASTSGHQYEQYF. The CDR3 DNA reads TGTGCCAGTACGTCAGGACACCAATACGAGCAGTACTTC.

The chain has TRBV30 and TRBJ2-2, with 8 bases lining up with TRBD1. Per the germline V gene, CDR1 is GTSNPN and CDR2 is SVGIG (reference sequence). There are 15 residues in the CDR3. The trim removed 1 base at V and 3 bases at J, leaving 4 bases unmatched. The CDR3 loop reads CAWSAPDRDTGELFF. The CDR3 DNA sequence: TGTGCCTGGAGTGCCCCGGACAGGGACACCGGGGAGCTGTTTTTT.

Here the CDR3 reads CASSSPQGKGSPLHF. The CDR3 nucleotides are TGTGCCAGCAGTTCTCCCCAGGGGAAGGGTTCACCCCTCCACTTT. The genes are TRBV28 and TRBJ1-6, with D maybe TRBD1 (6 bases). CDR3 size: 15 residues. Trimming cost V 4 bases and J 9 bases, with 16 bases left between them. Germline assignment: CDR1 MDHEN and CDR2 SYDVKM.

The rearrangement links TRBV7-3 to TRBJ2-1; TRBD2 matches 11 bases. Per germline, CDR1 SGHTA and CDR2 FQGTGA. The CDR3 consists of 16 residues. With 5 bases clipped from V and 9 bases from J, the junction kept 12 bases outside the gene matches. The CDR3 DNA sequence: TGTGCCAGCAGCCAGGGAGTAGCGGGGGGGGTAGGTGAGCAGTTCTTC. Its protein is CASSQGVAGGVGEQFF.

The chain uses TRBV23-1 and TRBJ2-7; 8 nucleotides agree with TRBD2. TRBV23-1 is classed as an ORF, of uncertain function. V trimming: 0 bases; J trimming: 5 bases; junction bases outside the gene matches: 9. CDR3 length: 16 amino acids. CDR3 nucleotide sequence: TGCGCCAGCAGTCAATCCCGACAGCGGGAGCTCCACGAGCAGTACTTC. Translating it yields CASSQSRQRELHEQYF.

The gene calls are TRBV9 and TRBJ2-1, with 13 bases fitting TRBD2. The CDR3 extends over 16 amino acids. CDR1 SGDLS and CDR2 YYNGEE come from the germline V gene. J was trimmed by 5 bases and V by 1 base; bases with no gene match: 3. The CDR3 region is CASSVRLAGGDNEQFF. The CDR3 DNA reads TGTGCCAGCAGCGTAAGACTAGCGGGAGGCGACAATGAGCAGTTCTTC.

The chain combines TRBV6-5 with TRBJ2-7; the match to TRBD2 covers 8 bases. This CDR3 spans 13 amino acids. Germline V gene data show CDR1 as MNHEY and CDR2 as SVGAGI. V gave up 10 bases and J gave up 4 bases; unmatched junction bases: 9. The CDR3 spells CATSGTSWYEQYF. In DNA, the CDR3 is TGTGCCACCTCCGGGACTAGTTGGTACGAGCAGTACTTC.

The CDR3 spells CASSLLSGRFYEQYF. CDR3 nucleotide sequence: TGTGCCAGCAGTTTATTAAGCGGGAGGTTCTACGAGCAGTACTTC. The V gene is TRBV27, the J gene TRBJ2-7; 9 nucleotides line up with TRBD2. This CDR3 region has 15 residues. The germline V gene has CDR1 MNHEY and CDR2 SMNVEV (reference sequence). J gave up 3 bases and V 1 base, and 4 bases lay outside the gene matches.

The chain couples TRBV11-3 to TRBJ2-6; weak D call: TRBD1 (5 bases). The V end lost 3 bases, the J end lost 0 bases, and 21 bases lay between the germline ends. CDR1 is SGHNT and CDR2 is YENEEA in the germline V gene. CDR3 size: 20 residues. CDR3 loop: CASSFSSWGVKSSGANVLTF. Here the CDR3 DNA reads TGTGCCAGCAGCTTCTCTTCCTGGGGCGTCAAAAGCTCTGGGGCCAACGTCCTGACTTTC. The full variable domain, rest sourced from reference TRBV11-3 and TRBJ2-6, is EAGVVQSPRYKIIEKKQPVAFWCNPISGHNTLYWYLQNLGQGPELLIRYENEEAVDDSQLPKDRFSAERLKGVDSTLKIQPAELGDSAVYLCASSFSSWGVKSSGANVLTFGAGSRLTVL.